This T cell receptor (beta chain) was identified during a study of T cell repertoires in cytomegalovirus infection. Study information: TCR beta signatures that were public indicated CMV infection and matching HLA type.

Findings and limits, study-wide: Dominating the ex vivo response were TCR beta clonotypes that were CMV-specific and HLA-C-restricted.

A single record per CDR3 protein comes from TCRdb applying MiXCR to the reads. The sample holds nearly 700,000 distinct CDR3 sequences; 33% are singletons and the top ten take 15% to 20%. As to this clonotype: Its antigen remains unidentified. At one end, the junction sequence differs from germline, possibly due to a read error.

This CDR3 contains 14 residues. The germline CDR1 and CDR2 sequences are MGHDK and SYGVNS. The chain carries TRBV25-1 and TRBJ1-6, with unresolved D. This clonotype was sampled from a human donor in good health (CMV status not recorded). Some clones in this sample may be carry-over from other donors' samples. This material consisted of cultured PBMCs, taken from culture after CMV antigen stimulation. The CDR3 nucleotides are TGTGCCAGCAGTGTGGGTATGAGTGATTCACCCCTCCAATTT. This codes for CASSVGMSDSPLQF.